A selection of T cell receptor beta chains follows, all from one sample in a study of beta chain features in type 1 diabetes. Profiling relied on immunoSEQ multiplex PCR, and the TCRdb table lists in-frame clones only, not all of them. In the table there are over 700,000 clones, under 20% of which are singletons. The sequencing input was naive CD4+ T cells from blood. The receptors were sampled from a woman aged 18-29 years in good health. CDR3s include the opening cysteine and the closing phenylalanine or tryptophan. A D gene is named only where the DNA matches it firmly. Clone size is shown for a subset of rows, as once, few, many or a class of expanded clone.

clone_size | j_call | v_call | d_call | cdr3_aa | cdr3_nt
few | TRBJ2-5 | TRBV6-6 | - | CASNRGKETQYF | TGTGCCAGCAATAGAGGGAAAGAGACCCAGTACTTC
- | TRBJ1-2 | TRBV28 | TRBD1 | CASSLTGTGQPNYGYTF | TGTGCCAGCAGTTTGACCGGGACAGGTCAACCTAACTATGGCTACACCTTC
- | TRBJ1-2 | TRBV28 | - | CASSRPRGAVDGYTF | TGTGCCAGCAGCCGACCCCGGGGCGCAGTCGATGGCTACACCTTC
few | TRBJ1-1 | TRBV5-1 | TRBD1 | CASSLTGERNTEAFF | TGCGCCAGCAGCTTGACAGGGGAGAGGAACACTGAAGCTTTCTTT
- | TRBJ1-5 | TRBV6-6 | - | CASSYSKGQPQHF | TGTGCCAGCAGTTACTCGAAAGGTCAGCCCCAGCATTTT
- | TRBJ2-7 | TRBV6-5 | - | CASSYSIHGDFYEQYF | TGTGCCAGCAGTTACTCGATACACGGGGATTTCTACGAGCAGTACTTC
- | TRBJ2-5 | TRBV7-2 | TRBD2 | CASSLGATSGSLFAETQYF | TGTGCCAGCAGCTTAGGCGCTACTAGCGGGAGCCTCTTTGCCGAGACCCAGTACTTC
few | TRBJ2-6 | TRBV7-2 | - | CASSEYFSGANVLTF | TGTGCCAGCAGTGAATACTTCTCTGGGGCCAACGTCCTGACTTTC
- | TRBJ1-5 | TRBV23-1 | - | CASSQPRGSGNQPQHF | TGCGCCAGCAGTCAACCGCGGGGATCAGGCAATCAGCCCCAGCATTTT
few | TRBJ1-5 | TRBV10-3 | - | CAISIRQSDQPQHF | TGTGCCATCAGTATTAGACAGAGTGATCAGCCCCAGCATTTT
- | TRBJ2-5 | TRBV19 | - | CASSGQPLETQYF | TGTGCCAGTAGCGGACAGCCACTGGAGACCCAGTACTTC
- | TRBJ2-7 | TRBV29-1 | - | CSFRGRGPYEQYF | TGCAGCTTTAGGGGCCGCGGTCCCTACGAGCAGTACTTC
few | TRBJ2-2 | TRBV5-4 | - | CASSLGGGGAPGELFF | TGTGCCAGCAGCTTGGGAGGAGGGGGCGCTCCCGGGGAGCTGTTTTTT
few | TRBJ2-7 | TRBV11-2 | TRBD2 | CASSGLAGVRPYEQYF | TGTGCCAGCAGCGGGCTAGCGGGAGTTAGGCCCTACGAGCAGTACTTC
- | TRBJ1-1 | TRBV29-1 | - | CSVESGVGTEAFF | TGCAGCGTTGAAAGCGGCGTTGGCACTGAAGCTTTCTTT
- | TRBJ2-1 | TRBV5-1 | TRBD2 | CASSLVSASGRAIYEQFF | TGCGCCAGCAGCTTGGTTTCGGCTAGCGGGAGGGCCATATATGAGCAGTTCTTC
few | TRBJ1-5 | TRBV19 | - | CASRGVSRPYQPQHF | TGTGCCAGCCGGGGGGTCTCTAGACCTTATCAGCCCCAGCATTTT
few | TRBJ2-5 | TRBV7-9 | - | CASGDRRVGETQYF | TGTGCCAGCGGAGACAGGCGGGTTGGGGAGACCCAGTACTTC
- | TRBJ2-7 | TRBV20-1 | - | CSASSSLQYF | TGCAGTGCTAGTAGTAGTCTGCAGTACTTC
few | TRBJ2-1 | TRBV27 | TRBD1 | CASSFRGTGGYNEQFF | TGTGCCAGCAGTTTCCGAGGGACAGGGGGATACAATGAGCAGTTCTTC
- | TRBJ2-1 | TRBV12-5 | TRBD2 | CASGRADLAGSYNEQFF | TGTGCTAGTGGGCGAGCTGATTTAGCGGGAAGCTACAATGAGCAGTTCTTC
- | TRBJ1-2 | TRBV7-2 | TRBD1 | CASSRHTGDGYTF | TGTGCCAGCAGCCGCCACACAGGGGACGGCTACACCTTC
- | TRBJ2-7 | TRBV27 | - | CASSLRTQQGGQYF | TGTGCCAGCAGTCTACGGACTCAACAAGGGGGGCAGTACTTC
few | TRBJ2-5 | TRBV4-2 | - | CASSQERRDQETQYF | TGTGCCAGCAGCCAAGAGCGGCGAGACCAAGAGACCCAGTACTTC
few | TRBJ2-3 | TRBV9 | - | CASSVNTDTQYF | TGTGCCAGCAGCGTAAACACAGATACGCAGTATTTT
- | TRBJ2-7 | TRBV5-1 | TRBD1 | CASHSGTGSYEQYF | TGCGCCAGCCACTCCGGGACAGGCTCCTACGAGCAGTACTTC
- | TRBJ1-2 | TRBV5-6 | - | CASSTGFYGYTF | TGTGCCAGCAGCACAGGCTTCTATGGCTACACCTTC
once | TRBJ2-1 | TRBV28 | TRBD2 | CASSRTISGSPRNEQFF | TGTGCCAGCAGTCGAACAATTAGCGGGAGTCCTCGCAATGAGCAGTTCTTC
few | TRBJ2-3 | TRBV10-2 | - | CASSVARPGDTQYF | TGCGCCAGCAGTGTTGCTAGACCAGGAGATACGCAGTATTTT
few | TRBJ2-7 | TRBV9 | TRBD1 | CASSVTGTGGEQYF | TGTGCCAGCAGCGTAACCGGGACAGGGGGCGAGCAGTACTTC
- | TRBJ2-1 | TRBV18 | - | CASSPPGSGGAYNEQFF | TGTGCCAGCTCACCACCAGGTTCCGGGGGCGCCTACAATGAGCAGTTCTTC
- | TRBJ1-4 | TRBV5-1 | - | CASSLGQARPNEKLFF | TGCGCCAGCAGCTTGGGCCAGGCACGGCCTAATGAAAAACTGTTTTTT